The present T cell receptor (beta chain) was sequenced within a study of CD8 T cells in ankylosing spondylitis. Points from the study as a whole: Seemingly distinctive of ankylosing spondylitis blood was a TCR beta motif formed by eight highly homologous variants. Clones linked with disease were CD8+ and fairly uncommon in the peripheral blood.

TCRdb processed the 5' RACE reads anew with MiXCR; each CDR3 protein has one entry. The sample yields almost 400,000 distinct CDR3 sequences, around 20% seen once. The germline V and J ends were trimmed by 5 bases and 8 bases, with 15 bases remaining between them. CDR1 and CDR2 (germline): LNHNV, YYDKDF (reference sequence). The CDR3 spans 14 residues. This clonotype was recorded a few times. The antigen is unknown. The sequenced material came from blood, either unsorted or a sorted T cell fraction (not recorded which). The clonotype originates from a male donor with ankylosing spondylitis. This chain joins TRBV15 and TRBJ1-4, with D possibly TRBD1 on 5 matching bases. CDR3 coding DNA: TGTGCCACCAGCTACACGACAGTCGGGGAAAAACTGTTTTTT. Translated: CATSYTTVGEKLFF.